This entry lists 29 T cell receptor beta chains sequenced from one sample in a study of blood T cell repertoires in COVID-19. TCRdb keeps only in-frame clones here, not all; method: immunoSEQ multiplex PCR. The data show a few hundred thousand clones, with more than 70% seen just once and 3% held by the top ten. Sequencing used peripheral blood. These receptors all stem from a woman under 40 with COVID-19, enrolled during active disease.

The chain uses TRBV3-1 (or the pseudogene TRBV3-2) and TRBJ1-2; D is perhaps TRBD1 (6 bases). From germline, CDR1 is LGHDT and CDR2 YNNKEL (reference sequence). The CDR3 consists of 17 residues. V was clipped by 0 bases and J by 5 bases, with 19 bases between them. The DNA for the CDR3 is TGTGCCAGCAGCCAAGATTTGGTAGGACAGAACTTTTATGGCTACACCTTC. It codes for CASSQDLVGQNFYGYTF.

This clone has more than one count but fewer than ten. V and J are TRBV28 and TRBJ1-1, with a weak D call TRBD1 (6 bases). The CDR3 consists of 12 residues. V gave up 6 bases and J gave up 8 bases, with 13 bases separating them. The germline V gene encodes CDR1 MDHEN and CDR2 SYDVKM. CDR3 region: CASRERGTEAFF. In DNA form, the CDR3 reads TGTGCCAGCAGAGAGAGGGGGACAGAAGCTTTCTTT.

The chain employs TRBV19 and TRBJ1-1; 7 bases match TRBD1. The CDR3 is made up of 15 amino acids. With 3 bases clipped from V and 4 bases from J, the junction kept 8 bases outside the gene matches. Germline V gives CDR1 LNHDA, CDR2 SQIVND (reference sequence). The CDR3 bases are TGTGCCAGTAGTATCATAGGGGGCGCATTCACTGAAGCTTTCTTT. It codes for CASSIIGGAFTEAFF.

The chain carries TRBV5-1 and TRBJ1-2; TRBD1 agrees at 7 bases. J gave up 1 base and V 4 bases, and 4 bases lay outside the gene matches. Looked up from germline, CDR1 is SGHRS and CDR2 is YFSETQ. The CDR3 is 14 residues long. CDR3 amino acids: CASSGGQYNYGYTF. The CDR3 nucleotides read TGCGCCAGCAGCGGGGGACAGTATAACTATGGCTACACCTTC.

The V call is TRBV7-9, the J call TRBJ2-1; possibly TRBD1 for D (6 bases). CDR1 SEHNR and CDR2 FQNEAQ come from the germline V gene (reference sequence). Trimming cost V 6 bases and J 5 bases, with 17 bases left between them. CDR3 length: 15 amino acids. In nucleotides, the CDR3 is TGTGCCAGCAGGGGCCCACAGGGCTCTGACAATGAGCAGTTCTTC. This gives the protein CASRGPQGSDNEQFF.

V and J are TRBV7-2 and TRBJ2-1; D might be TRBD1 (6 bases). V dropped 1 base and J dropped 2 bases, with 12 bases sitting between them. Germline loops: CDR1 SGHTA, CDR2 FQGNSA. The CDR3 length is 16 residues. DNA of the CDR3: TGTGCCAGCAGCTTAGGGGGGCGGGCCCCCTACAATGAGCAGTTCTTC. It is translated as CASSLGGRAPYNEQFF.

The rearrangement joins TRBV5-5 to TRBJ2-3; 8 nucleotides align to TRBD2. V was pared by 7 bases and J by 2 bases, with 9 bases of the junction left unmatched. This CDR3 spans 15 amino acids. The germline gives CDR1 SGHKS, CDR2 YYEKEE (reference sequence). The CDR3, as DNA: TGTGCCAGCGGCGGGGGGCGGGGACTCACAGATACGCAGTATTTT. This encodes CASGGGRGLTDTQYF.

The genes are TRBV2 and TRBJ1-3, with D possibly TRBD1 on 5 matching bases. The CDR3 is 16 residues long. The germline V gene has CDR1 SNHLY and CDR2 FYNNEI. Trimming took off 4 bases at V and 0 bases at J, with 13 bases between the two ends. CDR3 nucleotides: TGTGCCAGCAGTGTAGGAGGGGCCATCTCTGGAAACACCATATATTTT. Translation gives CASSVGGAISGNTIYF.

This chain connects TRBV19 to TRBJ2-5; D is unclear. This CDR3 has 12 residues. The V end lost 5 bases, the J end lost 5 bases, and 9 bases lay between the germline ends. Germline values: CDR1 LNHDA, CDR2 SQIVND (reference sequence). CDR3: CASSYLGETQYF. The CDR3 bases are TGTGCCAGTAGTTACCTCGGGGAGACCCAGTACTTC.

The V gene is TRBV5-1, the J gene TRBJ2-7; no clear D gene. V was pared by 4 bases and J by 1 base, with 9 bases between. The V gene's germline CDR1 is SGHRS and CDR2 YFSETQ. The CDR3 covers 13 residues. CDR3 in amino acids: CASSITLSYEQYF. CDR3 coding DNA: TGCGCCAGCAGCATAACACTATCCTACGAGCAGTACTTC.

The gene calls are TRBV5-1 and TRBJ1-1; 8 nucleotides agree with TRBD1. Germline V lookup: CDR1 SGHRS, CDR2 YFSETQ. J gave up 2 bases and V 4 bases, and 4 bases lay outside the gene matches. The CDR3 has 14 amino acids. CDR3 in DNA: TGCGCCAGCAGCCTGACAGGGGATAACACTGAAGCTTTCTTT. Translation gives CASSLTGDNTEAFF.

J is TRBJ2-1 and V is TRBV7-9, with D possibly TRBD2 on 5 matching bases. The ends were cut back, 5 bases at V and 12 bases at J, with 14 bases in the middle. Germline assignment: CDR1 SEHNR and CDR2 FQNEAQ (reference sequence). The CDR3 is made up of 12 amino acids. The CDR3 protein is CASSPPDWGQFF. For the CDR3, the DNA is TGTGCCAGCAGCCCCCCGGACTGGGGGCAGTTCTTC. The full variable domain, rest sourced from reference TRBV7-9 and TRBJ2-1, is DTGVSQNPRHKITKRGQNVTFRCDPISEHNRLYWYRQTLGQGPEFLTYFQNEAQLEKSRLLSDRFSAERPKGSFSTLEIQRTEQGDSAMYLCASSPPDWGQFFGPGTRLTVL.

The sample holds one count of this clone. The chain recombines TRBV2 with TRBJ2-1; TRBD1 agrees at 8 bases. The CDR3 contains 17 residues. Germline V gives CDR1 SNHLY, CDR2 FYNNEI. The V gene end was trimmed by 6 bases and the J gene end by 1 base; junction bases not matched to a gene: 11. The CDR3: CASSHTRQGSSYNEQFF. In nucleotides, the CDR3 is TGTGCCAGCAGCCACACCCGACAGGGGTCGTCCTACAATGAGCAGTTCTTC.

The chain employs TRBV6-5 and TRBJ2-7, with 10 bases fitting TRBD2. The CDR3 is 15 residues long. From germline, CDR1 is MNHEY and CDR2 SVGAGI. The V gene end was trimmed by 8 bases and the J gene end by 2 bases; junction bases not matched to a gene: 9. The CDR3 sequence: CASFDRTSGPYEQYV. The CDR3 DNA reads TGTGCCAGCTTTGACCGGACTAGCGGACCCTACGAGCAGTACGTC.

The chain joins TRBV18 to TRBJ1-1; the D gene is possibly TRBD1 (6 bases). Germline V gives CDR1 KGHSH, CDR2 LQKENI. Trimming stripped 6 bases from V and 3 bases from J, with 11 bases between. This CDR3 is built from 13 residues. CDR3 sequence: CASSPRTDTEAFF. CDR3 in DNA: TGTGCCAGCTCGCCGCGGACAGACACTGAAGCTTTCTTT. Together with reference TRBV18 and TRBJ1-1, the CDR3 gives the full variable domain: NAGVMQNPRHLVRRRGQEARLRCSPMKGHSHVYWYRQLPEEGLKFMVYLQKENIIDESGMPKERFSAEFPKEGPSILRIQQVVRGDSAAYFCASSPRTDTEAFFGQGTRLTVV.

The rearrangement links TRBV7-2 to TRBJ2-6; perhaps TRBD1 as D (5 bases). The V gene lost 5 bases and the J gene lost 0 bases, with 8 bases spanning the gap. Looked up from germline, CDR1 is SGHTA and CDR2 is FQGNSA. The CDR3 contains 15 residues. CDR3 DNA: TGTGCCAGCAGCCCCACAGGCTCTGGGGCCAACGTCCTGACTTTC. This translates into CASSPTGSGANVLTF.

The chain uses TRBV6-5 and TRBJ1-1, with D perhaps TRBD1 (6 bases). The CDR3 has 14 amino acids. The germline V gene has CDR1 MNHEY and CDR2 SVGAGI. Trimming took off 4 bases at V and 0 bases at J, with 9 bases between the two ends. This CDR3 reads CASSFGQMNTEAFF. The CDR3 coding sequence is TGTGCCAGCAGTTTCGGACAGATGAACACTGAAGCTTTCTTT.

The chain uses TRBV11-2 and TRBJ1-1; no definite D call. The CDR3 contains 18 residues. Trimming cost V 3 bases and J 1 base, with 21 bases left between them. The germline V gene has CDR1 SGHAT and CDR2 FQNNGV. CDR3 sequence (DNA): TGTGCCAGCAGCTTTTCATCCGCTACAGCAAGCGGGAACACTGAAGCTTTCTTT. As protein: CASSFSSATASGNTEAFF.

The CDR3 is CASRAGLETQYF. The CDR3 DNA reads as TGTGCCAGCAGAGCGGGATTAGAGACCCAGTACTTC. The chain combines TRBV28 with TRBJ2-5, with 7 bases aligning to TRBD2. Unmatched junction bases numbered 2, after V lost 6 bases and J lost 4 bases. In germline, CDR1 is MDHEN, CDR2 SYDVKM. The CDR3 runs 12 residues.

The V and J genes are TRBV30 and TRBJ1-4; D is unclear. The CDR3 runs to 14 residues. CDR1 and CDR2 (germline): GTSNPN, SVGIG (reference sequence). The germline V and J ends were trimmed by 1 base and 7 bases, with 13 bases remaining between them. CDR3 nucleotides: TGTGCCTGGAGTGAGTCCGCCCCGAGTGAAAAACTGTTTTTT. Its protein product is CAWSESAPSEKLFF.

The DNA of the CDR3 is TGTGCCAGTAGTATGGGAGACTCAACTAATGAAAAACTGTTTTTT. Translation: CASSMGDSTNEKLFF. V usage is TRBV19 and J usage is TRBJ1-4; no clear D gene. CDR3 size: 15 residues. Trimming stripped 3 bases from V and 0 bases from J, with 8 bases between. CDR1 and CDR2 from the germline V gene are LNHDA and SQIVND (reference sequence).

The chain couples TRBV7-2 to TRBJ2-7, with D tentatively TRBD1 (5 bases). Trimming took off 1 base at V and 5 bases at J, with 12 bases between the two ends. The CDR3 consists of 14 residues. From germline, CDR1 is SGHTA and CDR2 FQGNSA. CDR3 in DNA: TGTGCCAGCAGCTTAGTTCAGGGATTGAACGAGCAGTACTTC. This sequence encodes CASSLVQGLNEQYF.

The chain recombines TRBV28 with TRBJ1-2; D is undetermined. The germline V gene encodes CDR1 MDHEN and CDR2 SYDVKM. V shed 6 bases and J shed 4 bases, with 18 bases lying between them. The CDR3 runs 15 residues. The CDR3 reads CASSLLTGVGYGYTF. CDR3 DNA sequence: TGTGCCAGCAGCCTATTGACGGGAGTAGGCTATGGCTACACCTTC.

This clone appeared once. The CDR3 DNA is TGTGCCATCGGAGAAACCCGGGACAAACGGGCCGGGGAGCTGTTTTTT. It is translated as CAIGETRDKRAGELFF. The chain employs TRBV10-3 and TRBJ2-2; TRBD1 might be the D (6 bases). The length of the CDR3 is 16 residues. Germline V lookup: CDR1 ENHRY, CDR2 SYGVKD. Trimming removed 8 bases at V and 6 bases at J, with 22 bases between.

This clone was recorded only once. V usage is TRBV29-1 and J usage is TRBJ1-2; no clear D. Germline CDR1 SQVTM, CDR2 ANQGSEA. The CDR3 totals 12 residues. The V end was cut by 4 bases, the J end by 9 bases, with 15 bases between. The CDR3 bases are TGCAGCGTTGGACGCGGCGGGCCGAGCTACACCTTC. Protein: CSVGRGGPSYTF.

This clone came up a few times. The rearrangement joins TRBV5-8 to TRBJ2-3, with 9 bases identical to TRBD2. Germline values: CDR1 SGHTS, CDR2 YDEGEE. J gave up 4 bases and V 7 bases, and 10 bases lay outside the gene matches. CDR3 size: 15 residues. This CDR3 is CASSLGGGAPDTQYF. The CDR3 bases are TGTGCCAGCTCCCTCGGCGGGGGGGCCCCAGATACGCAGTATTTT.

V gene TRBV3-1 (or the pseudogene TRBV3-2) combines with J gene TRBJ1-1; D is ambiguous. From germline, CDR1 is LGHDT and CDR2 YNNKEL (reference sequence). CDR3 length: 14 amino acids. V gave up 6 bases and J gave up 1 base, with 12 bases separating them. CDR3 region: CASRRRDQNTEAFF. CDR3 in DNA: TGTGCCAGCAGAAGGCGGGATCAGAACACTGAAGCTTTCTTT.

The rearrangement links TRBV4-1 to TRBJ2-1, with TRBD1 matching over 8 bases. V shed 0 bases and J 8 bases; nucleotides not matched to a gene: 3. This CDR3 comprises 14 residues. The V gene's germline CDR1 is MGHRA and CDR2 YSYEKL. The CDR3 is CASSQEAGGDEQFF. The CDR3 DNA follows: TGCGCCAGCAGCCAAGAGGCAGGGGGCGATGAGCAGTTCTTC.

J is TRBJ2-3 and V is TRBV19; D might be TRBD1 (6 bases). The CDR3 has 14 amino acids. Germline V gene lookup returns CDR1 LNHDA and CDR2 SQIVND (reference sequence). V gave up 2 bases and J gave up 4 bases, with 10 bases separating them. CDR3 sequence (DNA): TGTGCCAGTAGTATAAGGACAGCCCCAGATACGCAGTATTTT. This sequence encodes CASSIRTAPDTQYF.